The source of this T cell receptor (beta chain) is a study of cytomegalovirus exposure and HLA in healthy donors (dated by TCRdb to about 2017). Notes on the research overall: An earlier analysis of some 600 of the donors reported approximately 300 Gb of sequence data and 100 million to 120 million unique TCR beta sequences obtained from about 179 million T cells. Roughly 300 gigabases of sequencing data and tens of millions of unique TCR sequences were included in an early release covering over 600 HLA-typed donors. Of the roughly 430 genotyped donors, approximately 83% fell in the genetic ancestry cluster associated with self-reported Caucasian donors. The study aimed to test whether cataloging public T cell receptors could reveal signatures of past pathogen exposure. Using immunosequencing, the study profiled T cell repertoires from about 610 subjects and related those repertoires to cytomegalovirus serostatus. Along with the 666-subject first cohort, a separate validation cohort of some 130 different subjects was used. To predict cytomegalovirus infection status, the study brought together high-throughput TCR immunosequencing, statistical association of individual TCRs with disease status, and machine learning. To study patterns of TCR occurrence, a later analysis re-analyzed previously published TCR beta repertoires from 550 to 800 donors and added high-resolution HLA genotyping. In the later analysis, no new phenotypic data were used to find candidate immune exposures; instead, reliance was placed on TCR beta sequences and their occurrence across donors. An earlier analysis of 587 of the donors applied high-throughput TCR beta sequencing to assess whether each TCR beta V gene segment acted as functional or pseudogenic. Donor age, sex, ethnicity and CMV serostatus were compiled alongside the repertoire data. Genome-wide SNP genotypes for about three fifths of the roughly 670 donors were used in a later genetic analysis, which treated that subset as a discovery cohort. Every repertoire in the discovery cohort had been generated on one and the same sequencing platform. Class I and class II HLA loci were covered by the typing at four-digit resolution. Typing coverage differed by locus: A, B, C, DRB1 and DQB1 were typed in about 620-630 donors, DQA1 in 522, DPA1 in nearly 610, and DPB1 in just under 480. Four or five DR-DQ haplotypes were handled as single units for association and clustering because linkage in the cohort was strong. Among some 410 genotyped donors of the cohort, an average of 235,054 unique TCR beta nucleotide sequences were sequenced per donor, around 20% of them non-productive.

In total, 600 or so healthy bone marrow donors made up the cohort. Cohort members were all nominally healthy when sampled, although unrecorded immune exposures were likely present. The donor tested CMV seropositive and was one of the 289 seropositive cohort members. A peripheral blood sample was provided by each donor, and peripheral blood mononuclear cells were used for TCR beta sequencing. The Qiagen DNeasy Blood Extraction Kit was used to extract genomic DNA from the blood cell samples. Broader findings and caveats from the paper: Most CMV-associated TCR beta chains appeared to be HLA-restricted in a later analysis, and the HLA associations seemed to be driven largely by CMV exposure. A later analysis found that HLA-associated TCR beta chains were more clonally expanded and had lower generation probabilities than equally common non-associated chains. Sequencing depth was assumed to be roughly uniform across donors in the presence/absence analyses, though that assumption may not hold. When HLA alleles, especially DR and DQ, strongly co-occurred, attributing TCR associations to individual alleles was difficult. Because the 87-base-pair reads could not distinguish some IMGT-functional V segments, including TRBV6-2 and TRBV6-3, those segments were excluded. Cytomegalovirus status was reported to be diagnosed by the classifier with high specificity and sensitivity in both the original and validation cohorts. A further reported finding was that TCR beta sequences accurately predicted the HLA-A and HLA-B alleles for most subjects in the first cohort. Linkage disequilibrium might explain the correlated functional status among segregating V segments, but an unknown experimental factor could not be excluded. In a later genetic analysis, fewer N-insertions in productive TCRs were reported among donors in an Asian-associated ancestry cluster than the roughly 700-donor mean. The authors suggested that the approach could potentially be extended to other disease states and immunological phenotypes. According to a later analysis, TCR association rates differed among HLA loci, with DRB1 alleles showing the most associated TCRs and HLA-C alleles showing the fewest. An association between a missense DCLRE1C variant and V-gene and J-gene trimming of TCR beta chains was found in a later genetic analysis and replicated in an independent cohort. A later analysis reported that several top co-occurrence clusters appeared linked to parvovirus B19, influenza, CMV and Epstein-Barr virus. In vitro tests confirmed that a few of the cytomegalovirus-associated TCR beta chains recognize cytomegalovirus antigens. This cohort had only TCR beta chains sequenced, and the lack of alpha or paired-chain data limited which features could be detected. A group of highly shared sequence variants was considered likely to be a technical artifact of the sequencing pipeline. In the study, around 150 TCR beta chains were listed as associated with cytomegalovirus. For the cohort, immune exposure information was limited to CMV serostatus. At a false discovery rate of 0.05, a later analysis linked 16,951 TCR beta sequences to specific HLA alleles. Across donors, most TCR sequences were observed very rarely, whereas some public TCRs were present in many individuals. Because some donors lacked HLA typing at each locus, the association tests relied only on the typed subset. Broadly in line with IMGT annotations, most TCR beta V segments showed up in productive rearrangements about 87% or about 30% of the time in an earlier analysis of under 700 of the donors. Roughly 15 rarely observed V segments, including chromosome 9 orphons, were excluded from the earlier analysis of 550 to 700 of the donors because counts were too low.

In the case of this clone: The antigen this receptor binds is unknown. The sample holds no much larger clone one base away, and base qualities are not on file.

Library preparation was by the immunoSEQ multiplex PCR assay. For the multiplex PCR, a mixture combining 60 forward primers for TCR Vbeta segments and 13 reverse primers for TCR Jbeta segments was used. The CDR3 region of rearranged TCR beta genes was amplified from genomic DNA by a multiplex PCR assay. On the Illumina HiSeq System, the amplified TCR beta libraries were sequenced as 87-base-pair reads. In the authors' own workflow: A later analysis tallied around 82 million unique TCR beta chains across the 666 repertoires, and about 12 million of those chains were shared by two or more donors. Raw reads were error-corrected and collapsed into unique sequences by a nearest-neighbor algorithm in which closely related sequences were merged to remove PCR and sequencing errors. To assign V, D and J gene segments, CDR3 sequences were aligned to IMGT reference sequences. For a sequence to be retained, a match of at least six nucleotides to both a V gene segment and a J gene segment was required. Rearrangements were classified as productive when the CDR3 lacked stop codons and remained in frame with V and J, and all other rearrangements were classified as non-productive. CDR3 was defined according to IMGT convention as the region running from the second conserved V-encoded cysteine to the conserved J-encoded phenylalanine. Sequences without an unambiguous match to a single V gene segment were excluded from the earlier analysis of several hundred of the donors. An earlier analysis of fewer than 650 of the donors classified V segments as functional when productive rearrangements were above 56.7% and as segregating when the standard deviation between donors was above 5%. A statistical classification framework was built to diagnose cytomegalovirus status from the catalog of TCR beta chain sequences. In a later analysis, TCR nucleotide sequences were compared against IMGT/GENE-DB human TR gene sequences so that V and J genes could be assigned. In a later analysis, CDR3 sequences and most-parsimonious VDJ recombination scenarios were assigned using the TCRdist pipeline. In a later analysis, every TCR beta chain was defined by the combination of its CDR3 amino acid sequence and its V-gene family, and reads without a unique V-gene family were dropped. To address suspected cross-contamination and a sequencing artifact, a later analysis removed some 620 highly shared, low-generation-probability nucleotide sequences. In a later analysis, a clonal expansion index was calculated for each public chain from normalized within-repertoire ranks of inferred template counts. A later analysis computed generation probabilities with a VDJ recombination model fitted to out-of-frame rearrangements, and checked the results against IGoR. In a later analysis, hypergeometric tests were used to score TCR-TCR, TCR-HLA and TCR-CMV co-occurrence, with a repertoire-size bias correction applied to TCR pairs. In a later analysis, false discovery rates were estimated by permuting HLA or CMV assignments 20 times. In a later analysis, co-occurring TCRs were grouped with DBSCAN, and TCRdist sequence similarity was added when clustering was performed within HLA-allele-positive subsets. For co-occurrence clustering, repertoires with fewer than 30,000 or more than 120,000 public chains were excluded, along with five repertoires with anomalous nucleotide sharing. This immuneACCESS table, as held by TCRdb, lists in-frame sequences with V and J called but not all clones. Of the missing ones, under half trace to an unresolved V gene in checked studies; the others have no known cause. V, J and clone size are those of that table, while D and trimming were read from the DNA. A total of approximately 180,000 clones appear in this sample, about four fifths of them only once. The top ten hold under 7.5% of the sample.

The V and J ends are trimmed by 6 bases and 5 bases, leaving 22 bases between them. CDR1 is given as LNHDA and CDR2 as SQIVND, both from the germline V gene (reference sequence). Taken from cysteine to phenylalanine, the CDR3 has 16 residues. This entry keeps only the CDR3 DNA: 48 bases, framed from base 1. This TCR was sampled from a young man in good health and CMV-seropositive. The sequence joins TRBV19 to TRBJ1-1; the D gene is not confidently resolved. Material: PBMCs. CDR3 loop: CASRHDGGRSGTEAFF. The DNA sequence is as follows: TGTGCCAGTAGGCATGACGGAGGCAGGTCTGGAACTGAAGCTTTCTTT.